This is a list of T cell receptor beta chains from one sample in a study of cytomegalovirus exposure and HLA in healthy donors. Measured with immunoSEQ multiplex PCR; TCRdb has only the in-frame clones, and not every one. There are 100,000 to 150,000 clones in the sample; around 77% occur only once, and 4.2% lies in the top ten. Sequencing was carried out using PBMCs. These receptors came from a male donor in good health and CMV-seropositive. Both conserved end residues are part of each CDR3. A D gene is named only where the DNA matches it firmly. A row's size may be missing; if present it is once, few, many or a size class.

cdr3_length | clone_size | j_call | v_call | d_call | cdr3_aa | cdr3_nt
15 | - | TRBJ1-4 | TRBV18 | - | CASSPKTATNEKLFF | TGTGCCAGCTCACCAAAGACAGCAACTAATGAAAAACTGTTTTTT
14 | - | TRBJ1-1 | TRBV5-1 | - | CASAFEGYNTEAFF | TGCGCCAGCGCATTTGAGGGATACAACACTGAAGCTTTCTTT
18 | - | TRBJ2-2 | TRBV4-2 | TRBD2 | CASSRGGLAGPNTGELFF | TGTGCCAGCAGCCGGGGAGGACTAGCGGGACCGAACACCGGGGAGCTGTTTTTT
16 | - | TRBJ1-3 | TRBV18 | TRBD1 | CASSQQGTGIGGTIYF | TGTGCCAGCTCTCAACAGGGGACAGGGATAGGAGGCACCATATATTTT
13 | once | TRBJ1-2 | TRBV7-3 | TRBD1 | CASSFRTGQGYTF | TGTGCCAGCAGCTTCCGGACAGGGCAGGGCTACACCTTC
14 | - | TRBJ2-3 | TRBV6-5 | - | CASSYGESTDTQYF | TGTGCCAGCAGTTACGGGGAGAGCACAGATACGCAGTATTTT
15 | - | TRBJ2-1 | TRBV7-2 | TRBD2 | CASSRGLVVAYEQFF | TGTGCCAGCAGCCGGGGACTAGTTGTCGCCTATGAGCAGTTCTTC
17 | - | TRBJ2-7 | TRBV5-6 | TRBD2 | CASSTSPQREGHHEQYF | TGTGCCAGCAGCACGTCACCTCAGCGGGAGGGCCACCACGAGCAGTACTTC
19 | - | TRBJ2-7 | TRBV21-1 | - | CASSKVIMATGGGRHEQYF | TGTGCCAGCAGCAAAGTCATAATGGCAACAGGGGGAGGTCGACACGAGCAGTACTTC
17 | once | TRBJ2-2 | TRBV2 | TRBD2 | CASRPRRLAGGTGELFF | TGTGCCAGCAGGCCCCGGAGGCTAGCGGGAGGAACCGGGGAGCTGTTTTTT
15 | few | TRBJ1-4 | TRBV7-9 | - | CASSSTGMSNQKLFF | TGTGCCAGCAGCAGCACAGGGATGTCTAATCAAAAACTGTTTTTT
14 | - | TRBJ2-5 | TRBV18 | - | CASSRGHPQETQYF | TGTGCCAGCTCACGAGGACACCCACAAGAGACCCAGTACTTC
17 | - | TRBJ1-5 | TRBV28 | TRBD1 | CASSFTGAKYSNQPQHF | TGTGCCAGCAGTTTTACAGGGGCCAAGTATAGCAATCAGCCCCAGCATTTT
13 | - | TRBJ2-3 | TRBV7-9 | - | CSSQRASTDTQYF | TGTTCCTCCCAGAGGGCTTCCACAGATACGCAGTATTTT
14 | - | TRBJ1-3 | TRBV6-1 | - | CASTGGSAGNTIYF | TGTGCCAGCACCGGGGGGAGCGCTGGAAACACCATATATTTT
16 | - | TRBJ2-7 | TRBV13 | TRBD1 | CASSLTGQGLSYEQYF | TGTGCCAGCAGCTTAACGGGACAGGGTCTCTCCTACGAGCAGTACTTC
17 | - | TRBJ2-1 | TRBV28 | - | CASSPPPWTTDYNEQFF | TGTGCCAGCAGTCCTCCCCCTTGGACAACTGACTACAATGAGCAGTTCTTC
14 | once | TRBJ2-5 | TRBV7-2 | - | CASSFHPPGETQYF | TGTGCCAGCAGCTTCCATCCACCGGGGGAGACCCAGTACTTC
15 | few | TRBJ2-7 | TRBV14 | TRBD1 | CASSQDGQGAYEQYF | TGTGCCAGCAGCCAAGATGGGCAGGGGGCCTACGAGCAGTACTTC
15 | - | TRBJ1-2 | TRBV16 | - | CASSPTVSTNYGYTF | TGTGCCAGCAGCCCAACAGTCTCAACCAACTATGGCTACACCTTC
13 | - | TRBJ1-2 | TRBV6-6 | - | CASSYSTVYGYTF | TGTGCCAGCAGTTACTCGACAGTATATGGCTACACCTTC
14 | - | TRBJ1-2 | TRBV9 | TRBD1 | CASSITGTAYGYTF | TGTGCCAGCAGCATAACCGGGACAGCATATGGCTACACCTTC
14 | once | TRBJ1-2 | TRBV6-5 | - | CASNSRGSAAGYTF | TGTGCCAGCAATAGCCGGGGTTCGGCGGCTGGCTACACCTTC
16 | - | TRBJ2-2 | TRBV7-9 | TRBD1 | CASSDVWTGGTGELFF | TGTGCCAGCAGCGACGTGTGGACAGGGGGGACCGGGGAGCTGTTTTTT
14 | - | TRBJ2-5 | TRBV30 | - | CAWSVRRDPETQYF | TGTGCCTGGAGTGTACGGAGGGATCCAGAGACCCAGTACTTC
15 | few | TRBJ2-5 | TRBV7-9 | - | CASSSPLTAQETQYF | TGTGCCAGCAGCTCCCCTCTAACTGCCCAAGAGACCCAGTACTTC
12 | - | TRBJ2-7 | TRBV27 | - | CASSSNQYEQYF | TGTGCCAGCAGTTCCAACCAGTACGAGCAGTACTTC
16 | - | TRBJ2-7 | TRBV6-6 | TRBD1 | CASSRPTGTDVYEQYF | TGTGCCAGCAGCCGACCGACCGGGACAGATGTCTACGAGCAGTACTTC
14 | - | TRBJ1-1 | TRBV2 | - | CASTRSAGNTEAFF | TGTGCCAGCACGAGGTCGGCGGGCAACACTGAAGCTTTCTTT
16 | - | TRBJ1-1 | TRBV5-4 | - | CASSLAPPRVETEAFF | TGTGCCAGCAGCTTGGCCCCCCCCAGGGTAGAGACTGAAGCTTTCTTT
13 | - | TRBJ2-1 | TRBV5-1 | TRBD2 | CASTPGQRGEQFF | TGCGCCAGCACCCCGGGTCAGCGGGGTGAGCAGTTCTTC
15 | once | TRBJ2-1 | TRBV5-1 | - | CASSLVADSYNEQFF | TGCGCCAGCAGCTTGGTGGCGGACTCCTACAATGAGCAGTTCTTC
15 | few | TRBJ1-5 | TRBV19 | TRBD1 | CASSIGGQVRQPQHF | TGTGCCAGTAGTATAGGGGGACAGGTAAGGCAGCCCCAGCATTTT